There are many counts of the clone carrying this TCR beta chain. This sample is part of a study of blood T cells in healthy people across ages. Sample-barcoded 5' priming and a J-beta primer mix drove a second PCR of about 6 to 11 cycles. TCRdb reanalysed the 5' RACE reads using MiXCR and keeps one entry per CDR3 protein. This sample has around 970,000 distinct CDR3 sequences, with roughly half found just once. This CDR3 comprises 12 residues. Trimming took off 3 bases at V and 7 bases at J, with 7 bases between the two ends. The germline CDR1 and CDR2 sequences are DFQATT and SNEGSKA (reference sequence).

The rearrangement links TRBV20-1 to TRBJ1-6; no definite D call. Sequencing used blood. The sequence derives from a woman aged 55-70 years in good health. The CDR3 region has the DNA TGCAGTGCTAGGGCAGGCAATTCACCCCTCCACTTT. It translates to CSARAGNSPLHF.